This paragraph reports one TCR beta chain. Ages ranged from about 18 to 89 years, with residence in 24 US areas. Individuals in the exposed group had encountered a COVID-19 case within 2 weeks preceding study entry. This entry belongs to a study of blood T cell repertoires in COVID-19. Study details: From the United States, Italy and Spain came samples of acute and convalescent COVID-19.

V was pared by 1 base and J by 4 bases, with 13 bases between. Germline loops: CDR1 LGHDT, CDR2 YNNKEL (reference sequence). CDR3 size: 16 residues. The table came from immunoSEQ multiplex PCR; TCRdb's copy has only in-frame clones and leaves some out. The data contain some 320,000 clones, roughly 90% of them seen just once; the ten biggest clones take up 2.5% to 3.5%. The TCR sequence derives from a woman in her 50s who had been exposed to COVID-19. The chain carries TRBV3-1 (or the pseudogene TRBV3-2) and TRBJ2-2, with D maybe TRBD1 (6 bases). Source material: PBMCs or T cells enriched from blood (not recorded which). The CDR3 protein is CASSQGSGAVTGELFF. In nucleotides, the CDR3 is TGTGCCAGCAGCCAAGGGTCAGGGGCGGTCACCGGGGAGCTGTTTTTT.